This T cell receptor beta chain derives from a study of T cells in Graves' hyperthyroidism and ophthalmopathy. Study at large: It was at initial diagnosis, before any treatment, that peripheral blood was collected.

Thyroid ultrasound and orbital computed tomography, with clinical symptoms and serum thyroxine and TRAb, informed diagnoses. This sample holds PBMCs from roughly 10 ml fresh peripheral blood. This clonotype was seen repeatedly, ten times or more. Antigen: not known. Regions amplified from RNA transcripts were the TCR beta CDR3 regions. When the TCR CDR3 underwent first-round RT-PCR, the HTBI primer set was used. TCRdb used MiXCR to reprocess the multiplex PCR reads, holding one entry per CDR3 protein. This table holds about 290,000 distinct CDR3 sequences, about an eighth found once. J gave up 4 bases and V 0 bases, and 8 bases lay outside the gene matches. Germline V gives CDR1 SGDLS, CDR2 YYNGEE. The CDR3 is 16 amino acids. Whole-study findings and limits: Blood held most thyroid clonotypes expanded above 0.001 frequency.

The receptor was isolated from a woman in her 30s with Graves' hyperthyroidism that later progressed to Graves' ophthalmopathy. The gene calls are TRBV9 and TRBJ1-1; 8 nucleotides align to TRBD1. The sequencing input was blood. The chain's CDR3 is CASSVDSGGAPTEAFF. CDR3 bases: TGTGCCAGCAGCGTAGATTCAGGGGGCGCCCCCACTGAAGCTTTCTTT.